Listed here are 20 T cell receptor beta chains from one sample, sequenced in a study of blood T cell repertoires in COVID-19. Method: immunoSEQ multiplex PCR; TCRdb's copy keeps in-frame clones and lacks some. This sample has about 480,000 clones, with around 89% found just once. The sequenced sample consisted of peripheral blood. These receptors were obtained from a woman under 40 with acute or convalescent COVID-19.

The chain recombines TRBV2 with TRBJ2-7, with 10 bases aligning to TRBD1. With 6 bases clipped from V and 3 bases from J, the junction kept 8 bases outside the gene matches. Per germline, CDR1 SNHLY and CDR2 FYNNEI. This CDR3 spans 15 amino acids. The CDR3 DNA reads TGTGCCAGCAGCTGGGGGACAGGGGTAGTCTACGAGCAGTACTTC. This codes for CASSWGTGVVYEQYF.

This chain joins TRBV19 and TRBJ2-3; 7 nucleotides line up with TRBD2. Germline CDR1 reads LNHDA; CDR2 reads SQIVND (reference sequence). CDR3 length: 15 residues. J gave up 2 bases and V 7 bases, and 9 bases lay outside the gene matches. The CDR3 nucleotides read TGTGCCAGTAACCCGGTCGGGGGGTTCACAGATACGCAGTATTTT. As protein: CASNPVGGFTDTQYF.

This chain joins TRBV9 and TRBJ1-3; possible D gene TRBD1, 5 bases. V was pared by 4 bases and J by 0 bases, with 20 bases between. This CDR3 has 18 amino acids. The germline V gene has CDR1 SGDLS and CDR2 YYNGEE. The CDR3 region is CASSSDSPGGISGNTIYF. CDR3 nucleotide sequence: TGTGCCAGCAGCTCCGACAGCCCGGGGGGAATCTCTGGAAACACCATATATTTT.

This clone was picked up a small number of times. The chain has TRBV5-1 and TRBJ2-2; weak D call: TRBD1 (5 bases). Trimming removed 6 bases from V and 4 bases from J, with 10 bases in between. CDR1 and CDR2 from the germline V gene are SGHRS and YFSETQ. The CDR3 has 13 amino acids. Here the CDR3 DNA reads TGCGCCAGCAAAGACAGAGCCACCGGGGAGCTGTTTTTT. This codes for CASKDRATGELFF.

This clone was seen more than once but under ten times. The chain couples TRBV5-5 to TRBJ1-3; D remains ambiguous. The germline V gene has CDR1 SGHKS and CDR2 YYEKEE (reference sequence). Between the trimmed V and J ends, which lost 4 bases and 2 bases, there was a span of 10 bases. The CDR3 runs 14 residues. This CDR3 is CASSAGGAGNTIYF. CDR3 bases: TGTGCCAGCAGCGCTGGAGGAGCTGGAAACACCATATATTTT.

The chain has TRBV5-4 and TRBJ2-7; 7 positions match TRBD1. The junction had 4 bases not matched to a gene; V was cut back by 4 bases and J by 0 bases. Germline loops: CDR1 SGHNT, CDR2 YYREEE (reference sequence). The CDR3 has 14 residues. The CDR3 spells CASSPGQISYEQYF. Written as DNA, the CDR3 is TGTGCCAGCAGCCCGGGACAGATCTCCTACGAGCAGTACTTC.

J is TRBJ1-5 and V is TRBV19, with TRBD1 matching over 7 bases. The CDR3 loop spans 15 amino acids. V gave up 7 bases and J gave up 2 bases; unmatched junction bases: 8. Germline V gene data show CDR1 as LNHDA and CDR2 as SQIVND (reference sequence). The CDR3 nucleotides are TGTGCCAGTATTCCGACAGGGTTTGGCAATCAGCCCCAGCATTTT. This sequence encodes CASIPTGFGNQPQHF.

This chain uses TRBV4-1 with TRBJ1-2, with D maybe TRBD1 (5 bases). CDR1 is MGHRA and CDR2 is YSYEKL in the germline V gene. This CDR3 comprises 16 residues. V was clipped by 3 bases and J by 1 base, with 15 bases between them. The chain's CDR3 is CASSQKWTLGNYGYTF. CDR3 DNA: TGCGCCAGCAGCCAGAAGTGGACACTCGGTAACTATGGCTACACCTTC.

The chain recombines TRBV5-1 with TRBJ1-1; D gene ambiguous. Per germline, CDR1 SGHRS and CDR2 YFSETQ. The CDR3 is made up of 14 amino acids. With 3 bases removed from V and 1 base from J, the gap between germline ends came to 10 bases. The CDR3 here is CASSSWTENTEAFF. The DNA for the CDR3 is TGCGCCAGCAGCTCGTGGACTGAGAACACTGAAGCTTTCTTT.

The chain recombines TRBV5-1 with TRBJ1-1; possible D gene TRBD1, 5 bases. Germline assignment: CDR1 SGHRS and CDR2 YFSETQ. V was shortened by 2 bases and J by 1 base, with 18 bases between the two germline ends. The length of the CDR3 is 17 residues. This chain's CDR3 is CASSFVSGKIANTEAFF. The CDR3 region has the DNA TGCGCCAGCAGCTTCGTGTCAGGGAAGATTGCGAACACTGAAGCTTTCTTT.

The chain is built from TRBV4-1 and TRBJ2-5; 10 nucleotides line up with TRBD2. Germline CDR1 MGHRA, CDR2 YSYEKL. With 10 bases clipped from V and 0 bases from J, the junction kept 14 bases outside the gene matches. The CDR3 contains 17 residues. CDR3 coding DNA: TGCGCCATCACTGGGGCTAGCGGGGGTAAGTACCAAGAGACCCAGTACTTC. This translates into CAITGASGGKYQETQYF.

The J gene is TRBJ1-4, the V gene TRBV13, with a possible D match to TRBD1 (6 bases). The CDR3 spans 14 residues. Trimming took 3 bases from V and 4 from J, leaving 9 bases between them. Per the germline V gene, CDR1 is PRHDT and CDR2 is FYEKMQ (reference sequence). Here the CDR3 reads CASSFPGVNEKLFF. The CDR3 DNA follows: TGTGCCAGCAGCTTCCCAGGGGTTAATGAAAAACTGTTTTTT.

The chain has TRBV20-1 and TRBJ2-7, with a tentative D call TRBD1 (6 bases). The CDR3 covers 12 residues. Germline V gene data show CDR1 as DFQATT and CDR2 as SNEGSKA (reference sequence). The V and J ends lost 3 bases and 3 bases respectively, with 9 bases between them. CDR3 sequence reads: CSASGQNYEQYF. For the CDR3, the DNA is TGCAGTGCTAGTGGACAGAACTACGAGCAGTACTTC.

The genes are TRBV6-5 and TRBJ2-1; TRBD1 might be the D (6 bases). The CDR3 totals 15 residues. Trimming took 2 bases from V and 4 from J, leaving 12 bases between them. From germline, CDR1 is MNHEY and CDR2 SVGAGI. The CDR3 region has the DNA TGTGCCAGCAGTTACACTTGGACAGCTTACAATGAGCAGTTCTTC. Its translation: CASSYTWTAYNEQFF.

CDR3 in amino acids: CASSYGGGSNEQFF. CDR3 sequence (DNA): TGTGCCAGCAGTTACGGCGGAGGGAGCAATGAGCAGTTCTTC. The chain employs TRBV6-6 and TRBJ2-1, with D tentatively TRBD2 (6 bases). The CDR3 has 14 residues. CDR1 is MNHNY and CDR2 is SVGAGI in the germline V gene (reference sequence). The V and J ends lost 2 bases and 6 bases respectively, with 11 bases between them.

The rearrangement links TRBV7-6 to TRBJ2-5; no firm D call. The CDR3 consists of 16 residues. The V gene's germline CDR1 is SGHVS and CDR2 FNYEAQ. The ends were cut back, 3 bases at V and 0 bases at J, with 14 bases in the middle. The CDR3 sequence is CASSFFGGVYQETQYF. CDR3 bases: TGTGCCAGCAGCTTTTTCGGCGGTGTCTACCAAGAGACCCAGTACTTC.

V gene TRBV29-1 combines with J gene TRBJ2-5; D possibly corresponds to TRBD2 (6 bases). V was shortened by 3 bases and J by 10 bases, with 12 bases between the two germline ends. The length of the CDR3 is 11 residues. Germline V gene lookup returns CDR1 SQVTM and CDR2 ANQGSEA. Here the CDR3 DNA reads TGCAGCGTTGAGCGGGGTGGGTTCCAGTACTTC. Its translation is CSVERGGFQYF.

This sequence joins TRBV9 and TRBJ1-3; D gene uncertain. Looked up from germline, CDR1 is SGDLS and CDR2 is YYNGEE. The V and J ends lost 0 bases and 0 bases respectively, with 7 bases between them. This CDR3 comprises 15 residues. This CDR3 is CASSVAAGSGNTIYF. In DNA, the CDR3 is TGTGCCAGCAGCGTAGCTGCGGGCTCTGGAAACACCATATATTTT.

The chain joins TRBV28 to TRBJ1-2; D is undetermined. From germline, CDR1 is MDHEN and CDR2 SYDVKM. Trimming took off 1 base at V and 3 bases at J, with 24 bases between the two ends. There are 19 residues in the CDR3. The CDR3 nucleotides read TGTGCCAGCAGTTTATTTGCCCACATATACCTCGGAGAATACTATGGCTACACCTTC. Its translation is CASSLFAHIYLGEYYGYTF.

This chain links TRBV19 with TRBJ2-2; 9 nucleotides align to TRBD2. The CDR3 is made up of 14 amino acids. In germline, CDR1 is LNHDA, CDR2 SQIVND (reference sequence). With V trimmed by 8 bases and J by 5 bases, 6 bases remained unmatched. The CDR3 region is CASHVSGGTGELFF. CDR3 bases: TGTGCCAGTCATGTCAGCGGGGGGACCGGGGAGCTGTTTTTT.